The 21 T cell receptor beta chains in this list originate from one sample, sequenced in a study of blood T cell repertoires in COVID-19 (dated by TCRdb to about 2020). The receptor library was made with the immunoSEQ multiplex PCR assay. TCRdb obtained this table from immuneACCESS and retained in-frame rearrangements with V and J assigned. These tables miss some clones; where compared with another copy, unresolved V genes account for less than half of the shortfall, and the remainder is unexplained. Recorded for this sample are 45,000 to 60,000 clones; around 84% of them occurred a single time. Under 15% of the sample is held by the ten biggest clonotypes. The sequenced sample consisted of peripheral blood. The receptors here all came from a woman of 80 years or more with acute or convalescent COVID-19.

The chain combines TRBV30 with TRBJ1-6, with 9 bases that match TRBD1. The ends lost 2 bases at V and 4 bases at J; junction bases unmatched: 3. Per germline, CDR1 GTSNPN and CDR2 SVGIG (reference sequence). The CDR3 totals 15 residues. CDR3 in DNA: TGTGCCTGGAGTCCCGACAGGGGGTATAATTCACCCCTCCACTTT. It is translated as CAWSPDRGYNSPLHF.

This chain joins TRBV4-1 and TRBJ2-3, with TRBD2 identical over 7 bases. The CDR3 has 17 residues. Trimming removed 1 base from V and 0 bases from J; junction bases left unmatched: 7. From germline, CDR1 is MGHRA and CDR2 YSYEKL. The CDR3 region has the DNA TGCGCCAGCAGCCAAGCAGTAGCGGGCCTTAGCACAGATACGCAGTATTTT. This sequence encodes CASSQAVAGLSTDTQYF.

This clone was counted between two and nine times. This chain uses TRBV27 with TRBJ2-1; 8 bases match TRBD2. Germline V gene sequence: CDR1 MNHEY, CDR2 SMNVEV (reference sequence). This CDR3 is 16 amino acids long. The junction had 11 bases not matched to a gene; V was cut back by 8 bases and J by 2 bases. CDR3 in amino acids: CASRLFSGLAYNEQFF. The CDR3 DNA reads TGTGCCAGCCGACTTTTTTCGGGACTAGCCTACAATGAGCAGTTCTTC.

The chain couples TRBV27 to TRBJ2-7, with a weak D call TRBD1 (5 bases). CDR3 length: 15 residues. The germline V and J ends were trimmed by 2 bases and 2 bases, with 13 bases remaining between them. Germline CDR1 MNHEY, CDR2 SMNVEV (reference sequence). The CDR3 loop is CASSLGEGHTYEQYF. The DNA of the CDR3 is TGTGCCAGCAGTTTAGGGGAAGGACACACCTACGAGCAGTACTTC.

In DNA form, the CDR3 reads TGTGCCTGGAGTGTACTGAGGAGGGAAGCCTATGGCTACACCTTC. It codes for CAWSVLRREAYGYTF. V usage is TRBV30 and J usage is TRBJ1-2; D is undetermined. Germline V gene data show CDR1 as GTSNPN and CDR2 as SVGIG (reference sequence). Trimming removed 0 bases from V and 4 bases from J, with 15 bases in between. The CDR3 has 15 amino acids. The full variable domain, rest sourced from reference TRBV30 and TRBJ1-2, is SQTIHQWPATLVQPVGSPLSLECTVEGTSNPNLYWYRQAAGRGLQLLFYSVGIGQISSEVPQNLSASRPQDRQFILSSKKLLLSDSGFYLCAWSVLRREAYGYTFGSGTRLTVV.

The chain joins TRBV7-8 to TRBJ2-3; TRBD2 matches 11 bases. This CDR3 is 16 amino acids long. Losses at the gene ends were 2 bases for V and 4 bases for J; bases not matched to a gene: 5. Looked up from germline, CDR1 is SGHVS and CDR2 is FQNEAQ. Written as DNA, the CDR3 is TGTGCCAGCAGCTTACCCGCTAGCGGGGGGTCAGATACGCAGTATTTT. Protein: CASSLPASGGSDTQYF.

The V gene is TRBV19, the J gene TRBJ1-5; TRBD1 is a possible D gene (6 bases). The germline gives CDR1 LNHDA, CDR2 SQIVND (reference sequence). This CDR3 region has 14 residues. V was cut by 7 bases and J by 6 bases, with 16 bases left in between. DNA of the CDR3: TGTGCCAGTACCCAGACAGGCCTGGGTCAGCCCCAGCATTTT. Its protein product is CASTQTGLGQPQHF.

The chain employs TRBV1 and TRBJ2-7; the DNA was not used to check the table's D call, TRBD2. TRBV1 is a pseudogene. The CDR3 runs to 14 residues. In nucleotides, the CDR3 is TGCACCCCCATACCGGGACTAGCGGGCCCTCGGCAGTACTTC. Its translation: CTPIPGLAGPRQYF.

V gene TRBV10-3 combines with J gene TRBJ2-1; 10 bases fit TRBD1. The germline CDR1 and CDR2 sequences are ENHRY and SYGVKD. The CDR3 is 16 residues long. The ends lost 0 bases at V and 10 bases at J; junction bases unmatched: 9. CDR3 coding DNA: TGTGCCATCAGTGAGTCCCCGGGACAGGGGACATTAGAGCAGTTCTTC. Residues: CAISESPGQGTLEQFF.

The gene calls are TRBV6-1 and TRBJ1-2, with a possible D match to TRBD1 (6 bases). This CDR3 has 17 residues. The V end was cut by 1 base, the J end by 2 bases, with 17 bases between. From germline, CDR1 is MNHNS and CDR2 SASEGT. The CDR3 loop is CASSEGRIRDTNYGYTF. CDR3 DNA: TGTGCCAGCAGTGAAGGTAGAATCCGGGACACGAACTATGGCTACACCTTC.

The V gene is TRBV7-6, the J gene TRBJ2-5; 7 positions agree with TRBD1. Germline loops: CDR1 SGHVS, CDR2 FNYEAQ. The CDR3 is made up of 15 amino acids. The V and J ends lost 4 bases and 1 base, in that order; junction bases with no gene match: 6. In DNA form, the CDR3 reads TGTGCCAGCAGCTCCTACGGACAGGCCCAAGAGACCCAGTACTTC. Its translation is CASSSYGQAQETQYF. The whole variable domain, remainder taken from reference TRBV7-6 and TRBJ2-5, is GAGVSQSPRYKVTKRGQDVALRCDPISGHVSLYWYRQALGQGPEFLTYFNYEAQQDKSGLPNDRFSAERPEGSISTLTIQRTEQRDSAMYRCASSSYGQAQETQYFGPGTRLLVL.

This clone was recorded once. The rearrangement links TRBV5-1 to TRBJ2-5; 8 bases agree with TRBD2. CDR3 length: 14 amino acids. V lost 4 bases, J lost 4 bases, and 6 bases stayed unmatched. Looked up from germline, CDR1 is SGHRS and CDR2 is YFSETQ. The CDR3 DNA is TGCGCCAGCAGCGTCGGGGGGGCCGGAGAGACCCAGTACTTC. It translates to CASSVGGAGETQYF.

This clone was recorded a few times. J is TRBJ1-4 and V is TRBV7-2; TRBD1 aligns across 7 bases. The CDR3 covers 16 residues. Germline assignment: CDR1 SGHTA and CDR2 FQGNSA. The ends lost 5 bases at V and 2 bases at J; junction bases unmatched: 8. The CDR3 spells CASSPRQGSTNEKLFF. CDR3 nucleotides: TGTGCCAGCAGCCCGCGACAGGGTTCTACTAATGAAAAACTGTTTTTT.

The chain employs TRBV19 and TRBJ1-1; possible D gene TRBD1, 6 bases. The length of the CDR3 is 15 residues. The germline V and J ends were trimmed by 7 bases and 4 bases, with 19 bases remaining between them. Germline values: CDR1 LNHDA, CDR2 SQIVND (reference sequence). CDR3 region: CASTPGGSRSTEAFF. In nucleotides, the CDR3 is TGTGCCAGTACCCCTGGGGGCAGTAGGAGCACTGAAGCTTTCTTT. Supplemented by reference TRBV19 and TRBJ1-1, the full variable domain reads DGGITQSPKYLFRKEGQNVTLSCEQNLNHDAMYWYRQDPGQGLRLIYYSQIVNDFQKGDIAEGYSVSREKKESFPLTVTSAQKNPTAFYLCASTPGGSRSTEAFFGQGTRLTVV.

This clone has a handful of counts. CDR3 bases: TGTGCCAGCAGTGAAGTACAGGTTGGCGAAAAACTGTTTTTT. Its protein is CASSEVQVGEKLFF. V usage is TRBV2 and J usage is TRBJ1-4, with D possibly matching TRBD1 (5 bases). The CDR3 consists of 14 residues. V gave up 1 base and J gave up 8 bases, with 11 bases separating them. Germline CDR1 reads SNHLY; CDR2 reads FYNNEI.

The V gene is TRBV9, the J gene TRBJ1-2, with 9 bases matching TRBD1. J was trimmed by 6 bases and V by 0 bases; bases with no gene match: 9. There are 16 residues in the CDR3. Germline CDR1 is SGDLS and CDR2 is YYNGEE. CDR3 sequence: CASSVAGQGKWDGYTF. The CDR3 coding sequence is TGTGCCAGCAGCGTAGCGGGACAGGGAAAGTGGGATGGCTACACCTTC.

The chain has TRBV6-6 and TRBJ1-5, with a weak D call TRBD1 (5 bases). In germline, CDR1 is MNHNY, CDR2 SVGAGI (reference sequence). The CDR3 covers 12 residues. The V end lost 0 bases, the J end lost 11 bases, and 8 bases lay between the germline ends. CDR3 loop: CASSYSTGAQHF. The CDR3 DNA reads TGTGCCAGCAGTTACTCGACGGGGGCCCAGCATTTT.

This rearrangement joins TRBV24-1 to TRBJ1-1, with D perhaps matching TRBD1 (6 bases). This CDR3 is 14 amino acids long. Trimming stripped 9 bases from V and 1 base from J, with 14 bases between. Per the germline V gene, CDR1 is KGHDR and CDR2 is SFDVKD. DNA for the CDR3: TGTGCCACCGAGAGTTCGGACAGGAACACTGAAGCTTTCTTT. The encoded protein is CATESSDRNTEAFF.

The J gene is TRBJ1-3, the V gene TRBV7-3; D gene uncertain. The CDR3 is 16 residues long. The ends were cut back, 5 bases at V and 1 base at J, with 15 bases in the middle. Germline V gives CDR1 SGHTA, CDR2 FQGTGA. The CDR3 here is CASSPNPKLSGNTIYF. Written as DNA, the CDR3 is TGTGCCAGCAGCCCAAACCCTAAGTTATCTGGAAACACCATATATTTT. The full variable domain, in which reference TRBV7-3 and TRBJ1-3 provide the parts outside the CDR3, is GAGVSQTPSNKVTEKGKYVELRCDPISGHTALYWYRQSLGQGPEFLIYFQGTGAADDSGLPNDRFFAVRPEGSVSTLKIQRTERGDSAVYLCASSPNPKLSGNTIYFGEGSWLTVV.

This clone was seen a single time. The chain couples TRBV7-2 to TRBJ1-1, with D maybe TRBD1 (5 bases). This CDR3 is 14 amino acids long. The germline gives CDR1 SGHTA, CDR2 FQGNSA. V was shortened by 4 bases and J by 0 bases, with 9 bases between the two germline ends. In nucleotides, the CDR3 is TGTGCCAGCAGCTCTGACAGCCTGAACACTGAAGCTTTCTTT. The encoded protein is CASSSDSLNTEAFF. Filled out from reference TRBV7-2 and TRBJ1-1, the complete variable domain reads GAGVSQSPSNKVTEKGKDVELRCDPISGHTALYWYRQSLGQGLEFLIYFQGNSAPDKSGLPSDRFSAERTGGSVSTLTIQRTQQEDSAVYLCASSSDSLNTEAFFGQGTRLTVV.

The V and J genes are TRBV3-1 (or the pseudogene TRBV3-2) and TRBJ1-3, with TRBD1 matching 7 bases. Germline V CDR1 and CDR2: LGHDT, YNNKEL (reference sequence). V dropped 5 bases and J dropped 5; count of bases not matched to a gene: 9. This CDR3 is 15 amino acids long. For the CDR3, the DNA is TGTGCCAGCAGCTCAACGACAGGGTTAAGAAACACCATATATTTT. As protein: CASSSTTGLRNTIYF.